One sample yielded the 7 T cell receptor beta chains listed below, sequenced in a study of blood T cell repertoires in COVID-19 (dated by TCRdb to 2018 to 2020). Receptor amplification or capture employed the immunoSEQ multiplex PCR assay. The clones in this table, taken by TCRdb from immuneACCESS, are in-frame only. Not every clone is retained; where verified, under half of the shortfall comes from an unresolved V gene, and the cause of the rest is unknown. In this sample the table shows some 220,000 clones, about 90% of which occur a single time. The top ten clonotypes cover roughly 12% of the sample. The sequencing sample was made of peripheral blood. The receptors were gathered from a woman in her late teens or twenties who had recovered from COVID-19.

V is TRBV5-6 and J is TRBJ2-2; a possible D gene is TRBD1 (6 bases). The germline V gene encodes CDR1 SGHDT and CDR2 YYEEEE. CDR3 length: 12 amino acids. V was clipped by 2 bases and J by 8 bases, with 7 bases between them. The chain's CDR3 is CASSLGQGELFF. CDR3 bases: TGTGCCAGCAGCTTAGGACAGGGGGAGCTGTTTTTT.

The genes are TRBV6-2 or TRBV6-3 and TRBJ2-1; 14 bases are shared with TRBD2. The V and J ends lost 6 bases and 7 bases, in that order; junction bases with no gene match: 14. Germline V gives CDR1 MNHEY, CDR2 SVGEGT. The CDR3 is made up of 18 amino acids. As DNA, the CDR3 is TGTGCCAGCAGCTCCTTTAGCGGACTAGCGGGAGGATTGAATGAGCAGTTCTTC. This translates into CASSSFSGLAGGLNEQFF.

The chain combines TRBV4-2 with TRBJ2-1, with a weak D call TRBD2 (6 bases). This CDR3 is 16 amino acids long. CDR1 is LGHNA, CDR2 YNFKEQ, per germline. Trimming took 1 base from V and 2 from J, leaving 12 bases between them. CDR3: CASSQGGAGAYNEQFF. Here the CDR3 DNA reads TGTGCCAGCAGCCAAGGCGGGGCGGGCGCCTACAATGAGCAGTTCTTC.

The J gene is TRBJ2-2, the V gene TRBV11-2; weak D call: TRBD2 (5 bases). Germline CDR1 reads SGHAT; CDR2 reads FQNNGV. Trimming removed 9 bases from V and 0 bases from J, with 17 bases in between. This CDR3 region has 16 residues. As DNA, the CDR3 is TGTGCCAGACCTTCGACGACGGGGACGAACACCGGGGAGCTGTTTTTT. Its protein product is CARPSTTGTNTGELFF.

This clone was seen only a few times. The J gene is TRBJ2-7, the V gene TRBV27; 7 nucleotides agree with TRBD1. This CDR3 has 15 amino acids. In germline, CDR1 is MNHEY, CDR2 SMNVEV (reference sequence). The V and J ends lost 7 bases and 4 bases, in that order; junction bases with no gene match: 13. In DNA, the CDR3 is TGTGCCAGCATTTCTAAGGGACAGCCCCTTTACGAGCAGTACTTC. This codes for CASISKGQPLYEQYF.

The chain carries TRBV7-9 and TRBJ2-1; possible D gene TRBD1, 5 bases. The CDR3 runs 14 residues. The ends were cut back, 6 bases at V and 7 bases at J, with 16 bases in the middle. Per germline, CDR1 SEHNR and CDR2 FQNEAQ (reference sequence). The CDR3 region has the DNA TGTGCCAGCAGATCTCCAGGGCAGGGAAATGAGCAGTTCTTC. Translating gives CASRSPGQGNEQFF.

This chain connects TRBV12-5 to TRBJ2-3; 9 bases are a match to TRBD1. With 3 bases clipped from V and 5 bases from J, the junction kept 6 bases outside the gene matches. This CDR3 has 15 amino acids. From germline, CDR1 is LGHNT and CDR2 FRNRAP. The CDR3 region has the DNA TGTGCTAGTGGTTTACAGGGGGCGCCTGGAGATACGCAGTATTTT. Translating it yields CASGLQGAPGDTQYF.